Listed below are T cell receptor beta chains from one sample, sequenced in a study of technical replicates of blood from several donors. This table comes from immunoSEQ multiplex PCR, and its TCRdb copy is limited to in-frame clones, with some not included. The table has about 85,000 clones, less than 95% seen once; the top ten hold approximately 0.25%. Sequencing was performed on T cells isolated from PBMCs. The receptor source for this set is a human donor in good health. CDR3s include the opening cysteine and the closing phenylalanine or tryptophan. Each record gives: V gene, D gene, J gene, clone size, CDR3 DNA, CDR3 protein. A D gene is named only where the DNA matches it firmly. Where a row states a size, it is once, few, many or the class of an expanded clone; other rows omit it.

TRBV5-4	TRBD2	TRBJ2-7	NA	TGTGCCAGCAGCCAGACACTAGCGGGGGCCTACTACGAGCAGTACTTC	CASSQTLAGAYYEQYF
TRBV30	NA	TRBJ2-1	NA	TGTGCCTGGAGTGGAGAGGGCCCTCGCTACAATGAGCAGTTCTTC	CAWSGEGPRYNEQFF
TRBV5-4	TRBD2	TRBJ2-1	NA	TGTGCCAGCAGCTTAGCGGGAGGGCCGGGGAATGAGCAGTTCTTC	CASSLAGGPGNEQFF
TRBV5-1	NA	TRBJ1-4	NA	TGCGCCAGCAGGCCCCGGGGTGGAACTAATGAAAAACTGTTTTTT	CASRPRGGTNEKLFF
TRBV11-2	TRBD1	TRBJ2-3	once	TGTGCCAGCAGCACCTCCCACCGGGACAGGGGAACAGATACGCAGTATTTT	CASSTSHRDRGTDTQYF
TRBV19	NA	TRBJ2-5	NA	TGTGCCAGTAGTATCGTGTACGCCCCCCGGGAACGAGAGACCCAGTACTTC	CASSIVYAPRERETQYF
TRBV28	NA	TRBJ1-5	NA	TGTGCCAGCAGCCCAGGGTCACGGCAGCCCCAGCATTTT	CASSPGSRQPQHF
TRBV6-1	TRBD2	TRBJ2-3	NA	TGTGCCAGCGAGACTAGCGGGGGTCGCACAGATACGCAGTATTTT	CASETSGGRTDTQYF
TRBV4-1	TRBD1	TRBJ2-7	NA	TGCGCCAGCAGCCAAGCGCAGGGGGCCTACGAGCAGTACTTC	CASSQAQGAYEQYF
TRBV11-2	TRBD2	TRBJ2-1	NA	TGTGCCAGCAGCTTAGCCGGGTTTGGGACTAGCGGGAGTAATGAGCAGTTCTTC	CASSLAGFGTSGSNEQFF
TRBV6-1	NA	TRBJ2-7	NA	TGTGCCAGCAGTGCCGTAGGAGGCAGTACCTACGAGCAGTACTTC	CASSAVGGSTYEQYF
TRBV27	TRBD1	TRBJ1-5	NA	TGTGCCAGCAGGCGGACAGGGGTAAGACAGCCCCAGCATTTT	CASRRTGVRQPQHF
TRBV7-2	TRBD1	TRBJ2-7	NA	TGTGCCAGCAGCTTAGGTGACAGGGTCTACGAGCAGTACTTC	CASSLGDRVYEQYF
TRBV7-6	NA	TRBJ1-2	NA	TGTGCCAGCAGCTTATCCCAGGGAAAAGAGGGCTACACCTTC	CASSLSQGKEGYTF
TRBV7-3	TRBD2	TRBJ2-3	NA	TGTGCCAGCAGCTTAGCGGGGGGCGCCACAGATACGCAGTATTTT	CASSLAGGATDTQYF
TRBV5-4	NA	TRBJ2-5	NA	TGTGCCAGCAGCTCCACCTGGCAGGCAGGGAAGGGAGAGACCCAGTACTTC	CASSSTWQAGKGETQYF
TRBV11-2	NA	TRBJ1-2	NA	TGTGCCAGCAGCTTCCAGGCAGTACCCTATGGCTACACCTTC	CASSFQAVPYGYTF
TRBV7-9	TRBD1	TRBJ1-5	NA	TGTGCCAGCAGCTTACAGGGGGTCAATCAGCCCCAGCATTTT	CASSLQGVNQPQHF
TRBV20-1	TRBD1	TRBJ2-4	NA	TGCAGTGCTAGACAAGACAGGGTCGAGTACTTC	CSARQDRVEYF
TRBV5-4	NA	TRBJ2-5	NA	TGTGCCAGCAGCTTGGTCCCACAAGAGACCCAGTACTTC	CASSLVPQETQYF
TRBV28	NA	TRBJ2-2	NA	TGTGCCAGCAGTTTCCTGGGCTCTGGGGAGCTGTTTTTT	CASSFLGSGELFF
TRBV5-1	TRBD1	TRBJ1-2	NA	TGCGCCAGCAGCTCCCAGGGGGGTATGGGCTATGGCTACACCTTC	CASSSQGGMGYGYTF
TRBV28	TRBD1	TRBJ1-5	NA	TGTGCCAGCAGTCTTACAACCGGGACAGGGGGCATGAGCAATCAGCCCCAGCATTTT	CASSLTTGTGGMSNQPQHF
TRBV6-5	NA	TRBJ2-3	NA	TGTGCCAGCAGTTATACACAACAGGGAAGCACAGATACGCAGTATTTT	CASSYTQQGSTDTQYF
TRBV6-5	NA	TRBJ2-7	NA	TGTGCCAGCAGTTACGGGGGACAATTTAACTACGAGCAGTACTTC	CASSYGGQFNYEQYF
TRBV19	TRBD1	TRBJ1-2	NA	TGTGCCAGTAGTATAAGAAGGGGGCCCTCCCCGGGAGGCTACACCTTC	CASSIRRGPSPGGYTF
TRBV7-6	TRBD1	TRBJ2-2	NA	TGTGCCAGCAGCTTAGGGAACAGGGGGAGAAACCCCGGGGAGCTGTTTTTT	CASSLGNRGRNPGELFF
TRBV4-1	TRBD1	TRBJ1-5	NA	TGCGCCAGCAGGGTCCGTATAACAGGGGGAAAGGGCAATCAGCCCCAGCATTTT	CASRVRITGGKGNQPQHF
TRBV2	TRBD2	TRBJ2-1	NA	TGTGCCAGCATTCTGGAGGATGTAGCGGGAGGCCCCCTAGGCTCCTACAATGAGCAGTTCTTC	CASILEDVAGGPLGSYNEQFF
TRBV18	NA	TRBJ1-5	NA	TGTGCCAGCTCACAGCCAGGGTTACTGACAAATCAGCCCCAGCATTTT	CASSQPGLLTNQPQHF
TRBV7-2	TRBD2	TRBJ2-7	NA	TGTGCCAGCAGCTTAGTAGGTAGCGGGAATTACGAGCAGTACTTC	CASSLVGSGNYEQYF